This T cell receptor (beta chain) is from a study of blood T cell repertoires in COVID-19. Looking at the study overall: There were acute and convalescent COVID-19 samples, and they came from the United States, Italy and Spain. PBMCs, B-cell-depleted T cells, or T cells provided the cDNA or gDNA that made up the material.

The CDR3 totals 13 residues. Germline CDR1 reads MNHEY; CDR2 reads SVGAGI. Trimming stripped 2 bases from V and 5 bases from J, with 7 bases between. This clone was observed a single time. One Seattle source followed patients from active infection through their disease course. Profiled with immunoSEQ multiplex PCR; TCRdb holds only in-frame clones, not every one. This sample has more than 65,000 clones, with 75% to 85% found just once. The V call is TRBV6-5, the J call TRBJ1-5, with D unclear. The sample consisted of peripheral blood. This TCR was recovered from a young man with COVID-19, enrolled during active disease. This chain's CDR3 is CASSYRHHQPQHF. CDR3 bases: TGTGCCAGCAGTTACAGACACCATCAGCCCCAGCATTTT.